These 8 T cell receptor beta chains originate from one sample sequenced in a study of untreated major depressive disorder. Study conclusions and caveats: Compared with controls, depressed patients showed more TRBV05-01 (Vbeta 5.1) usage in CD4+ T cells.

No antigens are known for them. Produced via immunoSEQ multiplex PCR; TCRdb's table is partial and in-frame only. The table has about 15,000 clones, around nine tenths seen once. The specimen was CD4+ T cells from PBMCs. Receptor source: a young woman with major depressive disorder.

The chain employs TRBV30 and TRBJ1-2; 7 bases are a match to TRBD1. After removal of 8 bases from V and 5 bases from J, the junction contained 14 bases not matched to a gene. CDR1 and CDR2 (germline): GTSNPN, SVGIG (reference sequence). The length of the CDR3 is 14 residues. In DNA, the CDR3 is TGTGCCGGCCACGAGGAGGGGGCGAATTATGGCTACACCTTC. Translated, it gives CAGHEEGANYGYTF.

By proportion, this clone is medium-sized. The chain combines TRBV2 with TRBJ1-1, with 11 bases aligning to TRBD1. This CDR3 comprises 16 residues. Germline CDR1 SNHLY, CDR2 FYNNEI. Trimming removed 3 bases from V and 5 bases from J; junction bases left unmatched: 8. The CDR3 reads CASSDLDRGQGTEAFF. In DNA form, the CDR3 reads TGTGCCAGCAGTGATTTGGACAGGGGGCAAGGTACTGAAGCTTTCTTT.

V is TRBV7-6 and J is TRBJ2-1; D is undetermined. Germline loops: CDR1 SGHVS, CDR2 FNYEAQ. The length of the CDR3 is 15 residues. V was cut by 3 bases and J by 8 bases, with 17 bases left in between. The CDR3: CASSLALGEGDEQFF. In nucleotides, the CDR3 is TGTGCCAGCAGCTTGGCTCTCGGCGAAGGAGATGAGCAGTTCTTC.

The chain uses TRBV6-5 and TRBJ2-7; no definite D call. This CDR3 is built from 11 residues. V dropped 3 bases and J dropped 6 bases, with 6 bases sitting between them. Germline V CDR1 and CDR2: MNHEY, SVGAGI. CDR3 DNA: TGTGCCAGCAGTTATAGGTTCGAGCAGTACTTC. This encodes CASSYRFEQYF.

The chain carries TRBV7-8 and TRBJ2-3; D call uncertain. Germline V gene lookup returns CDR1 SGHVS and CDR2 FQNEAQ. There are 19 residues in the CDR3. The V and J ends lost 0 bases and 0 bases respectively, with 19 bases between them. In DNA, the CDR3 is TGTGCCAGCAGCTTAGCGGTTCAGTTGATACTTTCTAGCACAGATACGCAGTATTTT. Amino acids: CASSLAVQLILSSTDTQYF.

The count of this clone is one. The rearrangement links TRBV29-1 to TRBJ2-7, with D unresolved. This CDR3 region has 12 residues. The germline V gene encodes CDR1 SQVTM and CDR2 ANQGSEA. V lost 3 bases, J lost 3 bases, and 9 bases lay in between. CDR3 nucleotides: TGCAGCGTTGAGGTCAGGAGCTACGAGCAGTACTTC. This gives the protein CSVEVRSYEQYF.

V gene TRBV2 combines with J gene TRBJ1-2; maybe TRBD1 (5 bases). Germline loops: CDR1 SNHLY, CDR2 FYNNEI. Trimming shortened V by 9 bases and J by 5 bases, and 16 bases separated the two germline ends. The CDR3 is made up of 13 amino acids. The CDR3, as DNA: TGTGCCAGTATAGCGGGGGTAGAATATGGCTACACCTTC. Translation gives CASIAGVEYGYTF.

The J gene is TRBJ2-4, the V gene TRBV10-2; D gene unclear. Germline values: CDR1 WSHSY, CDR2 SAAADI. V shed 0 bases and J shed 13 bases, with 13 bases lying between them. This CDR3 spans 13 amino acids. The CDR3 loop reads CASSESWGNGQYF. CDR3 in DNA: TGCGCCAGCAGTGAGTCCTGGGGTAATGGCCAGTACTTC.